This record looks at one T cell receptor beta chain sequence and its context. Its matching antigen is unknown. These data are taken from a study of T cell responses to AZD1222 COVID-19 vaccine. Study conclusions and caveats: Spike-specific TCR breadth and depth rose after two AZD1222 doses. Researchers took repertoire samples only after the peak T cell response had come. Clonal diversity was possibly underestimated; the donors were predominantly white British and more often female. Among those given AZD1222, only six or seven were seropositive at baseline.

Clones were sequenced by immunoSEQ multiplex PCR, and TCRdb holds only the in-frame ones, with some missing. The repertoire consists of around 150,000 clones, with about 91% occurring once and the leading ten covering around 4.4%. V was trimmed by 2 bases and J by 2 bases, leaving 6 bases between them. The CDR3 is 14 amino acids. Germline CDR1 LNHDA, CDR2 SQIVND (reference sequence). This chain joins TRBV19 and TRBJ2-2; no clear D gene. The receptor's source is an adult in good health. Specimen: peripheral blood, collected on day 0 of MenACWY control vaccination. The chain's CDR3 is CASSIRHNTGELFF. The CDR3 DNA is TGTGCCAGTAGTATACGGCACAACACCGGGGAGCTGTTTTTT.